This entry lists 5 T cell receptor beta chains sequenced from one sample in a study of blood T cell repertoires in COVID-19. TCRdb keeps only in-frame clones here, not all; method: immunoSEQ multiplex PCR. Of 250,000 or so clones in the sample, 85% to 90% were seen once. The sample comprised peripheral blood. These TCRs come from a woman aged 35 to 49 who had recovered from COVID-19.

CDR3 residues: CASSLVGQGQRNEKLFF. The CDR3 nucleotides are TGTGCCAGCAGCTTAGTGGGACAGGGTCAAAGGAATGAAAAACTGTTTTTT. The chain couples TRBV11-3 to TRBJ1-4; 9 nucleotides line up with TRBD1. This CDR3 spans 17 amino acids. In germline, CDR1 is SGHNT, CDR2 YENEEA. The ends lost 1 base at V and 5 bases at J; junction bases unmatched: 8.

The chain employs TRBV27 and TRBJ1-4; 7 bases are a match to TRBD1. CDR3 length: 16 residues. Germline assignment: CDR1 MNHEY and CDR2 SMNVEV (reference sequence). Trimming removed 6 bases from V and 0 bases from J; junction bases left unmatched: 7. This CDR3 is CASSHGQASTNEKLFF. The CDR3, as DNA: TGTGCCAGCAGCCATGGACAGGCCTCAACTAATGAAAAACTGTTTTTT. Variable domain in full (rest from reference TRBV27 and TRBJ1-4): EAQVTQNPRYLITVTGKKLTVTCSQNMNHEYMSWYRQDPGLGLRQIYYSMNVEVTDKGDVPEGYKVSRKEKRNFPLILESPSPNQTSLYFCASSHGQASTNEKLFFGSGTQLSVL.

The chain joins TRBV6-5 to TRBJ1-1, with D maybe TRBD1 (5 bases). CDR3 size: 11 residues. The germline V gene has CDR1 MNHEY and CDR2 SVGAGI. Trimming pared 4 bases from V and 8 bases from J, leaving 8 bases between. The CDR3 reads CASSWGREAFF. The CDR3 DNA sequence: TGTGCCAGCAGTTGGGGGAGGGAAGCTTTCTTT.

V gene TRBV7-2 combines with J gene TRBJ1-1, with D perhaps TRBD1 (5 bases). V was trimmed by 1 base and J by 4 bases, leaving 13 bases between them. The CDR3 consists of 15 residues. Germline values: CDR1 SGHTA, CDR2 FQGNSA. The CDR3 loop is CASSLVRGSGTEAFF. CDR3 sequence (DNA): TGTGCCAGCAGCTTAGTGCGGGGGTCAGGCACTGAAGCTTTCTTT. Complete variable domain (other parts from reference TRBV7-2 and TRBJ1-1): GAGVSQSPSNKVTEKGKDVELRCDPISGHTALYWYRQSLGQGLEFLIYFQGNSAPDKSGLPSDRFSAERTGGSVSTLTIQRTQQEDSAVYLCASSLVRGSGTEAFFGQGTRLTVV.

The chain joins TRBV7-9 to TRBJ1-3, with TRBD1 matching over 8 bases. With V trimmed by 4 bases and J by 2 bases, 4 bases remained unmatched. The CDR3 sequence is 15 residues long. CDR1 and CDR2 from the germline V gene are SEHNR and FQNEAQ (reference sequence). CDR3 DNA sequence: TGTGCCAGCAGCTCCCCGGACAGGGCTGGAAACACCATATATTTT. This codes for CASSSPDRAGNTIYF. Based on the CDR3 plus reference TRBV7-9 and TRBJ1-3, the full variable domain is DTGVSQNPRHKITKRGQNVTFRCDPISEHNRLYWYRQTLGQGPEFLTYFQNEAQLEKSRLLSDRFSAERPKGSFSTLEIQRTEQGDSAMYLCASSSPDRAGNTIYFGEGSWLTVV.